This T cell receptor (beta chain) comes out of a study of T-cell reconstitution after alpha-beta-depleted transplantation in children. Library preparation (for TCRbeta) was performed with unique molecular identifiers. TCRdb re-analysed the PCR reads in MiXCR, keeping a single row per CDR3 protein. This table holds around 400,000 distinct CDR3 sequences, about a tenth found once. Specimen: PBMCs from the stem cell graft donor, collected from the stem cell graft. This clonotype was sampled from a human donor who donated a stem cell graft to a child with acute myeloid leukemia.

CDR3 sequence: CASSLGGSSVGAGELFF. In DNA form, the CDR3 reads TGCGCCAGCAGCTTGGGCGGGAGCTCCGTCGGAGCCGGGGAGCTGTTTTTT. V is TRBV5-1 and J is TRBJ2-2; TRBD2 matches 7 bases. CDR3 length: 17 residues. Germline-derived CDR1 and CDR2 are SGHRS and YFSETQ. Trimming removed 0 bases from V and 6 bases from J; junction bases left unmatched: 11.